Shown below are 16 T cell receptor beta chains from a single sample sequenced in a study of blood T cell repertoires in COVID-19. The data were produced by immunoSEQ multiplex PCR, yet TCRdb's version contains in-frame clones alone and is incomplete. In the table there are 150,000 or so clones, roughly 90% of which are singletons. Material for sequencing was PBMCs or T cells enriched from blood (not recorded which). Receptors originate from a woman aged 30 to 39 with acute COVID-19.

V gene TRBV18 combines with J gene TRBJ1-2; 9 nucleotides align to TRBD1. The germline gives CDR1 KGHSH, CDR2 LQKENI. V dropped 3 bases and J dropped 5; count of bases not matched to a gene: 7. This CDR3 region has 15 residues. The CDR3, as DNA: TGTGCCAGCTCACCGTATACAGGGGGCTCTTATGGCTACACCTTC. This encodes CASSPYTGGSYGYTF.

This rearrangement joins TRBV27 to TRBJ1-1; the D is unclear. In germline, CDR1 is MNHEY, CDR2 SMNVEV (reference sequence). CDR3 length: 15 residues. V lost 6 bases, J lost 1 base, and 15 bases lay in between. As DNA, the CDR3 is TGTGCCAGCAGGCCCGAGGTAAACACGAACACTGAAGCTTTCTTT. Its protein product is CASRPEVNTNTEAFF.

The chain is built from TRBV30 and TRBJ2-2; maybe TRBD1 (5 bases). Germline loops: CDR1 GTSNPN, CDR2 SVGIG (reference sequence). The CDR3 runs 13 residues. Trimming left V 0 bases short and J 5 bases short, with 7 bases between. CDR3 sequence (DNA): TGTGCCTGGAGTGTAAGGGGTACCGGGGAGCTGTTTTTT. This sequence encodes CAWSVRGTGELFF.

This rearrangement joins TRBV19 to TRBJ1-1, with 7 bases that match TRBD1. The ends lost 6 bases at V and 3 bases at J; junction bases unmatched: 7. The V gene's germline CDR1 is LNHDA and CDR2 SQIVND (reference sequence). The CDR3 runs 14 residues. This chain's CDR3 is CASSDQGGDTEAFF. The CDR3 DNA is TGTGCCAGTAGCGACCAGGGGGGTGACACTGAAGCTTTCTTT. The entire variable domain, with the rest obtained from reference TRBV19 and TRBJ1-1, is as follows: DGGITQSPKYLFRKEGQNVTLSCEQNLNHDAMYWYRQDPGQGLRLIYYSQIVNDFQKGDIAEGYSVSREKKESFPLTVTSAQKNPTAFYLCASSDQGGDTEAFFGQGTRLTVV.

This chain joins TRBV28 and TRBJ1-1; no clear D. The CDR3 loop spans 13 amino acids. Germline V gene data show CDR1 as MDHEN and CDR2 as SYDVKM. Trimming took 4 bases from V and 5 from J, leaving 11 bases between them. The CDR3 DNA reads TGTGCCAGCAGTTCCAGAATCCCGACTGAAGCTTTCTTT. Its protein is CASSSRIPTEAFF.

V and J are TRBV9 and TRBJ2-7; a possible D gene is TRBD1 (5 bases). With 3 bases removed from V and 5 bases from J, the gap between germline ends came to 15 bases. This CDR3 comprises 14 residues. Looked up from germline, CDR1 is SGDLS and CDR2 is YYNGEE. The CDR3 protein is CASSGTFTGHEQYF. DNA for the CDR3: TGTGCCAGCAGCGGGACCTTTACAGGTCACGAGCAGTACTTC.

This clone appeared once. The chain uses TRBV27 and TRBJ1-5; D is perhaps TRBD1 (6 bases). The V gene's germline CDR1 is MNHEY and CDR2 SMNVEV (reference sequence). Deletions cut 6 bases from V and 5 bases from J, with 17 bases between. The CDR3 has 15 amino acids. The DNA for the CDR3 is TGTGCCAGCAGACAAGACAGGTCCGCCGATCAGCCCCAGCATTTT. It encodes CASRQDRSADQPQHF.

The chain carries TRBV28 and TRBJ2-7; D is possibly TRBD1 (6 bases). The germline CDR1 and CDR2 sequences are MDHEN and SYDVKM. The CDR3 is 14 residues long. Trimming removed 3 bases at V and 2 bases at J, with 11 bases between. CDR3 DNA sequence: TGTGCCAGCAGTTTGGAACAGGGACCCTACGAGCAGTACTTC. It is translated as CASSLEQGPYEQYF.

CDR3 sequence (DNA): TGCGCCAGCAGCTTGGGTCTAGCGGGAAATGGAGATACGCAGTATTTT. This gives the protein CASSLGLAGNGDTQYF. The rearrangement links TRBV5-1 to TRBJ2-3; 9 positions match TRBD2. This CDR3 is 16 amino acids long. V lost 0 bases and J lost 5; bases outside the gene matches: 7. Germline V gene lookup returns CDR1 SGHRS and CDR2 YFSETQ.

The chain employs TRBV20-1 and TRBJ2-1, with a tentative D call TRBD2 (6 bases). The length of the CDR3 is 16 residues. Germline V gene sequence: CDR1 DFQATT, CDR2 SNEGSKA (reference sequence). V lost 3 bases to trimming and J lost 3 bases, with 18 bases between them. This chain's CDR3 is CSASRGVRGGYNEQFF. The CDR3 DNA sequence: TGCAGTGCTAGTAGAGGAGTGAGGGGAGGCTACAATGAGCAGTTCTTC.

V usage is TRBV28 and J usage is TRBJ1-1; the D gene is possibly TRBD1 (5 bases). Per the germline V gene, CDR1 is MDHEN and CDR2 is SYDVKM. V gave up 6 bases and J gave up 7 bases, with 12 bases separating them. This CDR3 contains 12 residues. This chain's CDR3 is CASSRIQGEAFF. For the CDR3, the DNA is TGTGCCAGCAGCCGGATTCAGGGTGAAGCTTTCTTT.

V and J are TRBV15 and TRBJ2-1; TRBD1 matches at 7 bases. CDR3 length equals 12 residues. Germline CDR1 reads LNHNV; CDR2 reads YYDKDF (reference sequence). V was pared by 6 bases and J by 6 bases, with 2 bases of the junction left unmatched. CDR3 region: CATRRDSNEQFF. CDR3 DNA sequence: TGTGCCACCAGAAGGGACAGCAATGAGCAGTTCTTC.

CDR3 amino acids: CASSYLLDRGLGEQFF. CDR3 DNA: TGTGCCAGCAGTTACCTACTGGACAGGGGGCTGGGTGAGCAGTTCTTC. V usage is TRBV6-2 or TRBV6-3 and J usage is TRBJ2-1; 11 bases fit TRBD1. The germline gives CDR1 MNHEY, CDR2 SVGEGT. This CDR3 region has 16 residues. V lost 2 bases, J lost 9 bases, and 9 bases stayed unmatched.

The count of this clone is one. The rearrangement joins TRBV21-1 to TRBJ2-3; TRBD2 is the table's D call and was not checked against the DNA. TRBV21-1 is marked as a pseudogene. This CDR3 contains 23 residues. CDR3 sequence reads: CASSKVIFRGLAGSVFSTDTQYF. CDR3 bases: TGTGCCAGCAGCAAAGTAATATTCAGGGGACTAGCGGGTTCGGTTTTTAGCACAGATACGCAGTATTTT.

For the CDR3, the DNA is TGTGCCAGCAGTCTAGAGGCTAGCGGGATCACAGATACGCAGTATTTT. As protein: CASSLEASGITDTQYF. The chain recombines TRBV6-2 or TRBV6-3 with TRBJ2-3; 9 bases align to TRBD2. The CDR3 length is 16 residues. The V gene's germline CDR1 is MNHEY and CDR2 SVGEGT. With V trimmed by 5 bases and J by 2 bases, 8 bases remained unmatched.

The CDR3 DNA follows: TGTGCCAGCAGTGAAGTGGGAGGCCCCTCGGGGGGCTACACCTTC. This sequence encodes CASSEVGGPSGGYTF. This sequence joins TRBV6-1 and TRBJ1-2; D is undetermined. This CDR3 contains 15 residues. Germline lookup yields CDR1 MNHNS and CDR2 SASEGT. The V gene lost 1 base and the J gene lost 8 bases, with 17 bases spanning the gap.